Presented here are 28 T cell receptor beta chains from one specimen sequenced in a study of cytomegalovirus exposure and HLA in healthy donors. The PCR contained 60 Vbeta and 13 Jbeta primers. TCRdb's copy holds only in-frame clones and misses some; the assay was immunoSEQ multiplex PCR. The table has some 120,000 clones, roughly 83% seen once. Sequencing input: PBMCs. All receptors derive from a young woman in good health and CMV-seropositive.

This clone is medium-sized by share. This sequence joins TRBV21-1 and TRBJ1-3; the table names TRBD1, a call not compared with the DNA. TRBV21-1 is an annotated pseudogene. The CDR3 is 15 amino acids. The DNA for the CDR3 is TGTGCCAAGCCGGGACAGGTAAGCTCTGGAAACACCATATATTTT. Protein: CAKPGQVSSGNTIYF.

The V call is TRBV5-4, the J call TRBJ1-2; 7 nucleotides match TRBD1. The germline gives CDR1 SGHNT, CDR2 YYREEE (reference sequence). Germline trimming cut 3 bases from V and 8 bases from J; bases unmatched to any gene: 10. The CDR3 runs 14 residues. The CDR3 nucleotides are TGTGCCAGCAGCTACCAGGGGGGTAGTAAGGGCTACACCTTC. Protein product: CASSYQGGSKGYTF.

CDR3 nucleotides: TGCGCCAGCAGCTTGGACAGGGTAGAGACCCAGTACTTC. Its translation is CASSLDRVETQYF. The chain is built from TRBV5-1 and TRBJ2-5; D may be TRBD1 (6 bases). The V end lost 0 bases, the J end lost 4 bases, and 7 bases lay between the germline ends. CDR3 length: 13 amino acids. In germline, CDR1 is SGHRS, CDR2 YFSETQ.

About this clone: Distinct nucleotide sequences in the sample also encode this CDR3. The gene calls are TRBV5-4 and TRBJ2-2; D not certain. Trimming took off 4 bases at V and 2 bases at J, with 3 bases between the two ends. The CDR3 is 12 amino acids. Per germline, CDR1 SGHNT and CDR2 YYREEE (reference sequence). Written as DNA, the CDR3 is TGTGCCAGCAGCCAAAACACCGGGGAGCTGTTTTTT. Translating it yields CASSQNTGELFF.

CDR3 nucleotides: TGTGCCAGCTCACCGCCGGGACAGGTAGGCGAGCAGTACTTC. This gives the protein CASSPPGQVGEQYF. This chain links TRBV18 with TRBJ2-7, with 8 bases that match TRBD1. The CDR3 consists of 14 residues. The germline V gene has CDR1 KGHSH and CDR2 LQKENI. V was pared by 3 bases and J by 6 bases, with 7 bases of the junction left unmatched.

The J gene is TRBJ2-1, the V gene TRBV18; TRBD2 is a possible D gene (6 bases). This CDR3 has 15 amino acids. V gave up 3 bases and J gave up 0 bases, with 9 bases separating them. Germline V lookup: CDR1 KGHSH, CDR2 LQKENI. The CDR3 loop is CASSPGRDSYNEQFF. CDR3 DNA: TGTGCCAGCTCACCCGGGCGGGACTCCTACAATGAGCAGTTCTTC.

This clone has only one observation. The chain recombines TRBV25-1 with TRBJ2-1, with D possibly being TRBD2 (7 bases). Per germline, CDR1 MGHDK and CDR2 SYGVNS. The V end lost 5 bases, the J end lost 7 bases, and 9 bases lay between the germline ends. The CDR3 totals 12 residues. CDR3: CASSKGGNEQFF. Here the CDR3 DNA reads TGTGCCAGCAGTAAGGGGGGGAATGAGCAGTTCTTC.

This clone appeared a few times. The rearrangement joins TRBV19 to TRBJ2-1; D gene uncertain. CDR1 and CDR2 (germline): LNHDA, SQIVND (reference sequence). V was trimmed by 3 bases and J by 2 bases, leaving 8 bases between them. The CDR3 runs 14 residues. The CDR3 DNA follows: TGTGCCAGTAGTATCACCGACACCTACAATGAGCAGTTCTTC. Protein: CASSITDTYNEQFF.

In the case of this clone: Other nucleotide sequences in the sample specify the same CDR3. The V and J genes are TRBV5-1 and TRBJ2-7; no firm D call. Trimming took 5 bases from V and 0 from J, leaving 9 bases between them. Germline CDR1 reads SGHRS; CDR2 reads YFSETQ. The CDR3 is 13 residues long. CDR3 DNA sequence: TGCGCCAGCAGTAGAGACACCTCCTACGAGCAGTACTTC. It specifies CASSRDTSYEQYF.

This sequence joins TRBV19 and TRBJ2-7, with 9 bases matching TRBD1. The V gene end was trimmed by 2 bases and the J gene end by 5 bases; junction bases not matched to a gene: 4. Germline CDR1 LNHDA, CDR2 SQIVND (reference sequence). The CDR3 loop spans 14 amino acids. In DNA, the CDR3 is TGTGCCAGTAGTATAAGTCGACAGGGGGACGAGCAGTACTTC. This codes for CASSISRQGDEQYF.

The table lists this clone with a few counts. The chain has TRBV7-9 and TRBJ1-1; 7 positions agree with TRBD1. V lost 3 bases to trimming and J lost 4 bases; unmatched junction nucleotides: 5. The CDR3 has 14 residues. The germline V gene has CDR1 SEHNR and CDR2 FQNEAQ (reference sequence). CDR3 in DNA: TGTGCCAGCAGCTTTTTACAGGGGAGCACTGAAGCTTTCTTT. It codes for CASSFLQGSTEAFF. Variable domain in full (rest from reference TRBV7-9 and TRBJ1-1): DTGVSQNPRHKITKRGQNVTFRCDPISEHNRLYWYRQTLGQGPEFLTYFQNEAQLEKSRLLSDRFSAERPKGSFSTLEIQRTEQGDSAMYLCASSFLQGSTEAFFGQGTRLTVV.

The chain couples TRBV7-9 to TRBJ1-1; no reliable D call. Germline CDR1 SEHNR, CDR2 FQNEAQ (reference sequence). V lost 4 bases, J lost 6 bases, and 12 bases lay in between. The CDR3 extends over 13 amino acids. The CDR3 coding sequence is TGTGCCAGCAGCTATAGCGGAAGCTCTGAAGCTTTCTTT. Amino acids: CASSYSGSSEAFF.

The chain's CDR3 is CASSLDPGTTNTGELFF. DNA of the CDR3: TGCGCCAGCAGCTTGGACCCCGGGACAACGAACACCGGGGAGCTGTTTTTT. The J gene is TRBJ2-2, the V gene TRBV5-1; D might be TRBD1 (6 bases). CDR1 SGHRS and CDR2 YFSETQ come from the germline V gene. CDR3 length equals 17 residues. Trimming took 0 bases from V and 0 from J, leaving 12 bases between them.

The chain employs TRBV6-6 and TRBJ2-5, with a tentative D call TRBD2 (6 bases). The germline V gene encodes CDR1 MNHNY and CDR2 SVGAGI (reference sequence). There are 13 residues in the CDR3. V gave up 5 bases and J gave up 2 bases, with 9 bases separating them. This CDR3 reads CASSKGLQETQYF. CDR3 bases: TGTGCCAGCAGTAAGGGACTGCAAGAGACCCAGTACTTC.

The J gene is TRBJ2-6, the V gene TRBV2; D is unclear. Germline V gene data show CDR1 as SNHLY and CDR2 as FYNNEI. The germline V and J ends were trimmed by 3 bases and 3 bases, with 9 bases remaining between them. The CDR3 length is 15 residues. Here the CDR3 DNA reads TGTGCCAGCAGTGACCGTGGCCTTGGGGCCAACGTCCTGACTTTC. Translating gives CASSDRGLGANVLTF.

The V and J genes are TRBV6-4 and TRBJ2-1; 11 nucleotides align to TRBD2. Germline V gives CDR1 MRHNA, CDR2 SNTAGT. The CDR3 covers 15 residues. V lost 2 bases, J lost 9 bases, and 6 bases stayed unmatched. The CDR3 nucleotides read TGTGCCAGCAGTGACATAGCGGGAGGGGCGCGTGAGCAGTTCTTC. It codes for CASSDIAGGAREQFF.

The chain carries TRBV4-1 and TRBJ2-7; maybe TRBD1 (7 bases). The V end lost 3 bases, the J end lost 3 bases, and 15 bases lay between the germline ends. The V gene's germline CDR1 is MGHRA and CDR2 YSYEKL. The CDR3 totals 15 residues. CDR3 nucleotide sequence: TGCGCCAGCAGCCAGAACAGGGGAGGCCTCTACGAGCAGTACTTC. It yields the protein CASSQNRGGLYEQYF.

J is TRBJ2-7 and V is TRBV7-9; D is undetermined. Trimming removed 4 bases from V and 2 bases from J, with 9 bases in between. The CDR3 spans 13 residues. CDR1 and CDR2 from the germline V gene are SEHNR and FQNEAQ (reference sequence). In DNA, the CDR3 is TGTGCCAGCAGCTGGGCAGAGCCCTACGAGCAGTACTTC. Its protein product is CASSWAEPYEQYF.

This clone appeared a few times. The chain joins TRBV6-6 to TRBJ2-1, with TRBD2 matching over 8 bases. The germline gives CDR1 MNHNY, CDR2 SVGAGI (reference sequence). The CDR3 is made up of 15 amino acids. Losses at the gene ends were 5 bases for V and 6 bases for J; bases not matched to a gene: 9. The CDR3 loop is CASSGTGTRSNEQFF. The DNA of the CDR3 is TGTGCCAGCAGTGGCACCGGGACTAGAAGCAATGAGCAGTTCTTC.

The chain carries TRBV2 and TRBJ1-1; D uncertain. CDR3 length: 13 amino acids. Germline-derived CDR1 and CDR2 are SNHLY and FYNNEI. Between the trimmed V and J ends, which lost 11 bases and 1 base, there was a span of 14 bases. CDR3 in DNA: TGTGCCGACCGCAGGAATTGGAACACTGAAGCTTTCTTT. Translated: CADRRNWNTEAFF.

This chain uses TRBV27 with TRBJ1-2; possibly TRBD1 for D (5 bases). The V gene's germline CDR1 is MNHEY and CDR2 SMNVEV (reference sequence). The V gene lost 6 bases and the J gene lost 3 bases, with 8 bases spanning the gap. This CDR3 is built from 12 residues. The CDR3 here is CASRGPHYGYTF. The CDR3 bases are TGTGCCAGCAGGGGGCCCCACTATGGCTACACCTTC.

This chain joins TRBV6-4 and TRBJ2-2, with 9 positions matching TRBD2. The CDR3 spans 14 residues. Germline V CDR1 and CDR2: MRHNA, SNTAGT. The junction had 2 bases not matched to a gene; V was cut back by 9 bases and J by 0 bases. CDR3 nucleotides: TGTGCCAGTAGACTAGCGGCGAACACCGGGGAGCTGTTTTTT. Amino acids: CASRLAANTGELFF.

This clone was observed once. This chain connects TRBV6-5 to TRBJ2-7; possibly TRBD2 for D (7 bases). The CDR3 is 15 residues long. V lost 6 bases and J 4 bases, leaving 19 bases between the germline ends. Germline assignment: CDR1 MNHEY and CDR2 SVGAGI. This chain's CDR3 is CASSLLGGGYYEQYF. Here the CDR3 DNA reads TGTGCCAGCAGCCTCTTGGGAGGGGGATATTACGAGCAGTACTTC.

The V gene is TRBV12-5, the J gene TRBJ1-1, with D possibly TRBD1 on 5 matching bases. The CDR3 is 14 amino acids. The ends were cut back, 0 bases at V and 3 bases at J, with 8 bases in the middle. In germline, CDR1 is LGHNT, CDR2 FRNRAP. CDR3 coding DNA: TGTGCTAGTGGTTTGGTACCGGGGGACACTGAAGCTTTCTTT. Its protein product is CASGLVPGDTEAFF.

The chain joins TRBV30 to TRBJ1-4, with D perhaps matching TRBD1 (6 bases). The ends were cut back, 4 bases at V and 7 bases at J, with 19 bases in the middle. CDR3 size: 15 residues. Germline V gene data show CDR1 as GTSNPN and CDR2 as SVGIG (reference sequence). CDR3: CAWKRSGGLGEKLFF. The CDR3 DNA reads TGTGCCTGGAAGCGGTCGGGGGGCTTAGGTGAAAAACTGTTTTTT. Full variable domain (outside the CDR3, taken from reference TRBV30 and TRBJ1-4): SQTIHQWPATLVQPVGSPLSLECTVEGTSNPNLYWYRQAAGRGLQLLFYSVGIGQISSEVPQNLSASRPQDRQFILSSKKLLLSDSGFYLCAWKRSGGLGEKLFFGSGTQLSVL.

The gene calls are TRBV5-1 and TRBJ2-2, with 9 bases fitting TRBD1. Losses at the gene ends were 0 bases for V and 4 bases for J; bases not matched to a gene: 10. Germline loops: CDR1 SGHRS, CDR2 YFSETQ. The CDR3 is 18 residues long. The CDR3 bases are TGCGCCAGCAGCTTGGGTCGCTTCGGGACAGGGAGCACCGGGGAGCTGTTTTTT. Translated: CASSLGRFGTGSTGELFF.

The chain has TRBV2 and TRBJ1-1; weak D call: TRBD1 (5 bases). Germline V gene lookup returns CDR1 SNHLY and CDR2 FYNNEI. The V gene lost 7 bases and the J gene lost 0 bases, with 9 bases spanning the gap. The CDR3 has 13 amino acids. The CDR3 reads CASTPGMNTEAFF. The CDR3 DNA sequence: TGTGCCAGCACTCCAGGGATGAACACTGAAGCTTTCTTT.

This clone was seen just once. The chain is built from TRBV27 and TRBJ1-1, with D unclear. Germline loops: CDR1 MNHEY, CDR2 SMNVEV (reference sequence). There are 13 residues in the CDR3. Trimming removed 5 bases from V and 5 bases from J, with 12 bases in between. In DNA, the CDR3 is TGTGCCAGCAGTACCCGAATCCGGACTGAAGCTTTCTTT. It codes for CASSTRIRTEAFF.